A selection of T cell receptor beta chains follows, all from one sample in a study of identical twins. TCRdb reprocessed the 5' RACE reads via MiXCR and lists one record per CDR3 protein. Here the sample spans roughly 540,000 distinct CDR3 sequences, 22% being singletons. The sample also formed part of further work on T cells expressing NK-cell markers.

Sequences were obtained from CD4+ T cells sorted from blood. These receptors were taken from a woman under 30 in good health. The CDR3 runs from the conserved cysteine through the conserved F or W. The D gene is left open where the match is weak. A clone size is listed for some rows: how often the clone was seen (once, few, many), or a class if it is expanded.

TRBJ1-1 | . | TRBV12-3/TRBV12-4 | once | TGTGCCAGCACCTGGACCCTAGCAAACACTGAAGCTTTCTTT | CASTWTLANTEAFF
TRBJ2-7 | TRBD2 | TRBV10-3 | . | TGTGCCATCAGTGCGGGGGGAGCGGGACCCTACGAGCAGTACTTC | CAISAGGAGPYEQYF
TRBJ2-7 | TRBD2 | TRBV3-1 | few | TGTGCCAGCAGCTCACGAGCGGGGGACCCCTACGAGCAGTACTTC | CASSSRAGDPYEQYF
TRBJ1-5 | . | TRBV12-3/TRBV12-4 | . | TGTGCCAGCAGTTTCCGGGCCTTTTTGGGGCAGCCCCAGCATTTT | CASSFRAFLGQPQHF
TRBJ2-2 | . | TRBV20-1 | . | TGCAGTGCTAGTTTCCCGGGGCTGAACACCGGGGAGCTGTTTTTT | CSASFPGLNTGELFF
TRBJ2-7 | TRBD1 | TRBV7-9 | . | TGTGCCAGCAGCCTAACAGGGGGCGAAGCCGAGCAGTACTTC | CASSLTGGEAEQYF
TRBJ2-3 | TRBD2 | TRBV29-1 | many | TGCAGCCTAGGACTAGCGTCGGCAGATACGCAGTATTTT | CSLGLASADTQYF
TRBJ2-1 | . | TRBV11-3 | . | TGTGCCAGCAGCTTGGGCGGTAGGTTTGGGGGTGAGCAGTTCTTC | CASSLGGRFGGEQFF
TRBJ2-7 | . | TRBV10-3 | few | TGTGCCATCAAAGGGGGACTGGGAGGATACGAGCAGTACTTC | CAIKGGLGGYEQYF
TRBJ2-1 | TRBD2 | TRBV20-1 | few | TGCAGTGCTCCCCTCTTTACTAGCGGGGGGAACAATGAGCAGTTCTTC | CSAPLFTSGGNNEQFF
TRBJ1-5 | . | TRBV20-1 | many | TGCAGTGCTAGAGGACAGGAAGATCAGCCCCAGCATTTT | CSARGQEDQPQHF
TRBJ2-7 | . | TRBV15 | once | TGTGCCACCAGCTCCTCCTGGACGGGAACCTACGAGCAGTACTTC | CATSSSWTGTYEQYF
TRBJ2-1 | . | TRBV10-1 | . | TGCGCCAGCAGTGAGTCGATTCTCCATTCCCCTGCCGAGCAGTTCTTC | CASSESILHSPAEQFF
TRBJ1-2 | . | TRBV10-3 | . | TGTGCCACCCTGGACGGAAATAACTATGGCTACACCTTC | CATLDGNNYGYTF
TRBJ2-7 | . | TRBV12-3/TRBV12-4 | . | TGTGCCAGCAGTTTTGGTGGGCCCTACGAGCAGTACTTC | CASSFGGPYEQYF
TRBJ1-2 | TRBD1 | TRBV10-3 | . | TGTGCCATCAGTGGGGGACAGGGCTATGGCTACACCTTC | CAISGGQGYGYTF
TRBJ2-5 | . | TRBV20-1 | few | TGCAGTGCTAGAGTCCCGGGACGGCGACAAGAGACCCAGTACTTC | CSARVPGRRQETQYF
TRBJ2-3 | . | TRBV30 | . | TGTGCCTGGAGTGTACAGGGACATACGCAGTATTTT | CAWSVQGHTQYF
TRBJ2-3 | TRBD1 | TRBV20-1 | few | TGCAGTGCTAAGGACAGGGTAGGCGCGGATACGCAGTATTTT | CSAKDRVGADTQYF
TRBJ1-2 | . | TRBV5-1 | many | TGCGCCAGCAGCTTACCGGACAAATCGGGGGGCTACACCTTC | CASSLPDKSGGYTF
TRBJ2-1 | . | TRBV5-1 | many | TGCGCCAGCAGCTTGACGGGTGGCCAGTTCTTC | CASSLTGGQFF
TRBJ2-3 | TRBD2 | TRBV7-2 | few | TGTGCCAGTCGAGCGGGGCGTGGCACAGATACGCAGTATTTT | CASRAGRGTDTQYF
TRBJ2-1 | TRBD2 | TRBV5-1 | few | TGCGCCAGCAGCTTGATGGGACTAGCGTCGGATGAGCAGTTCTTC | CASSLMGLASDEQFF
TRBJ2-5 | . | TRBV20-1 | many | TGCAGTGCTAGTAAGACGGCGGATCAAGAGACCCAGTACTTC | CSASKTADQETQYF
TRBJ2-5 | TRBD1 | TRBV3-1 | . | TGTGCCACCTCCAACCAGGGGGATGAGACACAGCACTTC | CATSNQGDETQHF
TRBJ2-7 | TRBD2 | TRBV9 | . | TGTGCCAGCAGCGTAGAGGCTTGGACTAGCGAATCCTACGAGCAGTACTTC | CASSVEAWTSESYEQYF
TRBJ2-1 | . | TRBV20-1 | . | TGCAGTGCTAGTGGTCCTAGCTCCTACAATGAGCAGTTCTTC | CSASGPSSYNEQFF
TRBJ1-5 | . | TRBV12-5 | few | TGTGCTAGTGGTTTGGTGATAGGCTCCAATCAGCCCCAGCATTTT | CASGLVIGSNQPQHF
TRBJ2-3 | . | TRBV7-2 | many | TGTGCCAGCAGCCGCGCAGCCCGGGACACGCAGTATTTT | CASSRAARDTQYF
TRBJ2-7 | . | TRBV6-1 | few | TGTGCCAGCAGTCCAACGAATCCAGGGCCCAACGAGCAGTACTTC | CASSPTNPGPNEQYF
TRBJ2-2 | . | TRBV5-1 | few | TGCGCCAGCAGCCCGCCCAGGCAACTCAACACCGGGGAGCTGTTTTTT | CASSPPRQLNTGELFF
TRBJ2-2 | . | TRBV19 | few | TGTGCCAGTAGTATTATGTCAGCAAACACCGGGGAGCTGTTTTTT | CASSIMSANTGELFF
TRBJ2-3 | TRBD2 | TRBV20-1 | many | TGCAGTGCTCCAGACAGTGGGAGCGGGAGCCACCTCACAGATACGCAGTATTTT | CSAPDSGSGSHLTDTQYF
TRBJ2-7 | . | TRBV7-6 | . | TGTGCCAGCAGCTTAGAGGCGGGGTTGTACGAGCAGTACTTC | CASSLEAGLYEQYF
TRBJ2-1 | . | TRBV9 | many | TGTGCCAGCAGCCCTCTAGGCGGTGAGCAGTTCTTC | CASSPLGGEQFF
TRBJ2-5 | . | TRBV10-3 | few | TGTGCCATCAGTGAGCCGGGTGGCGGGACTGAGACCCAGTACTTC | CAISEPGGGTETQYF
TRBJ2-7 | TRBD2 | TRBV20-1 | few | TGCAGTGCCGCCCGGACTAGCGGGAGACAGGAGCAGTACTTC | CSAARTSGRQEQYF
TRBJ1-1 | . | TRBV10-3 | once | TGTGCCATCAGTGAGTCGGGGGAACAGAAAGCTTTCTTT | CAISESGEQKAFF
TRBJ1-2 | TRBD1 | TRBV29-1 | . | TGCAGCGTTGTGGACAGGGCGAATGGCTACACCTTC | CSVVDRANGYTF
TRBJ1-2 | . | TRBV20-1 | few | TGCAGTGCTAGCCCCACCGTCAACGCTGGCTACACCTTC | CSASPTVNAGYTF
TRBJ2-1 | TRBD1 | TRBV30 | few | TGTGCCTGGGACTGGACAGGGGGCTCCTACAATGAGCAGTTCTTC | CAWDWTGGSYNEQFF
TRBJ2-5 | . | TRBV25-1 | . | TGTGCCAGCAGTCGCGGGGCACGAGAGACCCAGTACTTC | CASSRGARETQYF
TRBJ2-1 | TRBD2 | TRBV5-1 | . | TGCGCCAGCAGATTCGGCGGGGGGTACAATGAGCAGTTCTTC | CASRFGGGYNEQFF
TRBJ1-1 | . | TRBV12-3/TRBV12-4 | few | TGTGCCAGCAGTTTTGGGGCGAGCACTGAAGCTTTCTTT | CASSFGASTEAFF
TRBJ1-1 | TRBD1 | TRBV6-2/TRBV6-3 | . | TGTGCCAGTGGGACAGGGATGGGGGCTGAAGCTTTCTTT | CASGTGMGAEAFF
TRBJ1-5 | . | TRBV30 | few | TGTGCCTGGAGTTCAGATAGCAATCAGCCCCAGCATTTT | CAWSSDSNQPQHF
TRBJ1-1 | TRBD1 | TRBV12-3/TRBV12-4 | few | TGTGCCAGCAGCCCCGCGGGGACAGGGGCGTCGCCACGAGCTTTCTTT | CASSPAGTGASPRAFF
TRBJ2-3 | . | TRBV7-9 | . | TGTGCCAGCAGCTTAGTGAGCACAGATATGCAGTATTTT | CASSLVSTDMQYF
TRBJ1-1 | . | TRBV11-2 | . | TGTGCCAGCAGCTTACGACGGACCGGGACACCGGTGAACACTGAAGCTTTCTTT | CASSLRRTGTPVNTEAFF
TRBJ2-7 | . | TRBV15 | once | TGTGCCACCAGCAGAGATCCACGATCCTACGAGCAGTACTTC | CATSRDPRSYEQYF
TRBJ2-1 | . | TRBV5-1 | few | TGCGCCAGCAGCTTGGAGTTGGGGCCCAAGACGGCCCATGAGCAGTTCTTC | CASSLELGPKTAHEQFF